These T cell receptor beta chains were read from a single sample in a study of blood T cell repertoires in COVID-19. Using immunoSEQ multiplex PCR, the repertoire was profiled, and TCRdb retains in-frame clones only, with some absent. The repertoire holds more than 250,000 clones, with about nine tenths as singletons. The sequenced sample was PBMCs or T cells enriched from blood (not recorded which). The receptors originated from a woman aged 18-29 years who had recovered from COVID-19. Each CDR3 is given with its conserved first and last residue. D genes are given only for firm matches. The size entry is marked missing in some rows and otherwise reads once, few, many or a size class.

v_call	clone_size	d_call	j_call	cdr3_nt	cdr3_aa
TRBV7-9	once	NA	TRBJ2-7	TGTGCCAGCAGCCCACTGGTCGGTATGGACATACTACCCTACGAGCAGTACTTC	CASSPLVGMDILPYEQYF
TRBV19	NA	NA	TRBJ2-1	TGTGCCAGTAGTATGGGTTACGGGGGAGAGACCTACAATGAGCAGTTCTTC	CASSMGYGGETYNEQFF
TRBV7-8	NA	NA	TRBJ2-6	TGTGCCAGCAGCTTACGTACAGGGAACTCTGGGGCCAACGTCCTGACTTTC	CASSLRTGNSGANVLTF
TRBV27	few	TRBD2	TRBJ2-1	TGTGCCAGCAGCTCGCTCGGACTAGCGCGGAACAATGAGCAGTTCTTC	CASSSLGLARNNEQFF
TRBV10-3	few	TRBD2	TRBJ2-2	TGTGCCATCAGCGCAACTAGCGGGGGGGCGGTCACCGGGGAGCTGTTTTTT	CAISATSGGAVTGELFF
TRBV30	NA	NA	TRBJ2-7	TGTGCCTGGAGTGTACAGCAGGGCTGGGCCGAGCAGTACTTC	CAWSVQQGWAEQYF
TRBV6-1	NA	NA	TRBJ2-7	TGTGCCAGCAGTGAAAGGGGCAGGGTTTACGAGCAGTACTTC	CASSERGRVYEQYF
TRBV7-2	once	NA	TRBJ2-7	TGTGCCAGCAGCTTAGACTTCCCCTTATACGAGCAGTACTTC	CASSLDFPLYEQYF
TRBV12-3/TRBV12-4	few	TRBD1	TRBJ1-1	TGTGCCAGCAGTGGACAGGTCACTGAAGCTTTCTTT	CASSGQVTEAFF
TRBV18	NA	NA	TRBJ1-1	TGTGCCAGCTCACCACCTGCGGCCCCGGGGACTGAAGCTTTCTTT	CASSPPAAPGTEAFF
TRBV10-1	NA	NA	TRBJ1-1	TGCGCCAGCAGTGAGTTCCCCCCAGGGGCCTCCTTGAACACTGAAGCTTTCTTT	CASSEFPPGASLNTEAFF
TRBV19	NA	TRBD2	TRBJ2-3	TGTGCCAGTAGTATAGGACTAGCGGGGGACACCCTTATAGATACGCAGTATTTT	CASSIGLAGDTLIDTQYF
TRBV6-5	NA	TRBD1	TRBJ1-5	TGTGCCAGCAGTTCGGGACAGGGGTACAATCAGCCCCAGCATTTT	CASSSGQGYNQPQHF
TRBV19	once	TRBD1	TRBJ1-1	TGTGCCAGTAGTATACCCCGGACAGGGGAACTGGGCACTGAAGCTTTCTTT	CASSIPRTGELGTEAFF
TRBV2	NA	NA	TRBJ2-7	TGTGCCAGCAGTGGGGGGACTGTCCCCTACGAGCAGTACTTC	CASSGGTVPYEQYF
TRBV2	NA	TRBD1	TRBJ2-1	TGTGCCAGCAGTCCAGGGGGCCTTGAGCAGTTCTTC	CASSPGGLEQFF
TRBV11-3	few	NA	TRBJ2-2	TGTGCCAGCAGCGCCATCAGGGAGAACACCGGGGAGCTGTTTTTT	CASSAIRENTGELFF
TRBV9	few	NA	TRBJ2-5	TGTGCCAGCAGCGTAGATCACAGGCAAGAGACCCAGTACTTC	CASSVDHRQETQYF
TRBV7-6	NA	NA	TRBJ2-1	TGTGCCAGCAGCTTAGGCCTATACAATGAGCAGTTCTTC	CASSLGLYNEQFF
TRBV11-3	NA	NA	TRBJ2-2	TGTGCCAGCAGCTTAGATCGAAGCGCCGGGGAGCTGTTTTTT	CASSLDRSAGELFF
TRBV28	NA	TRBD1	TRBJ1-2	TGTGCCAGCGATAGTCAGGGGGGCTATGGCTACACCTTC	CASDSQGGYGYTF